The 32 T cell receptor beta chains below were found in one sample sequenced in a study of spatial heterogeneity in lung cancer. TCRdb reprocessed the 5' RACE reads with MiXCR, giving one entry per CDR3 protein. The data show roughly 9,800 distinct CDR3 sequences, 6.1% seen once. Time point meaning: sample taken at primary tumor resection. The material was normal lung tissue next to the tumor, obtained at surgery. These receptors were taken from a male donor with early-stage non-small cell lung cancer.

This clonotype appeared many times. The V and J genes are TRBV21-1 and TRBJ1-3. TRBV21-1 constitutes a pseudogene. The CDR3 is made up of 16 amino acids. The CDR3: CASSKEADRSGNTIYF. CDR3 nucleotide sequence: TGTGCCAGCAGCAAAGAGGCGGACAGATCAGGAAACACCATATATTTT.

V and J are TRBV7-2 and TRBJ2-2; D unresolved. CDR3 length: 14 residues. Germline V gene lookup returns CDR1 SGHTA and CDR2 FQGNSA. Trimming shortened V by 4 bases and J by 7 bases, and 13 bases separated the two germline ends. The CDR3 here is CASSSRTAGGELFF. CDR3 bases: TGTGCCAGCAGCTCCAGAACAGCTGGCGGGGAGCTGTTTTTT.

At least ten counts were recorded for this clonotype. The chain links TRBV20-1 to TRBJ2-1, with 10 bases fitting TRBD2. Germline assignment: CDR1 DFQATT and CDR2 SNEGSKA (reference sequence). After removal of 3 bases from V and 8 bases from J, the junction contained 13 bases not matched to a gene. CDR3 length equals 16 residues. CDR3 in DNA: TGCAGTGCTAGCACCGGAGCTAGCGGGAGTCGGTATGAGCAGTTCTTC. Amino acid sequence: CSASTGASGSRYEQFF.

This clonotype was recorded many times. The chain's CDR3 is CASSLSVNTEAFF. The CDR3 DNA sequence: TGTGCCAGCAGTTTGTCCGTGAACACTGAAGCTTTCTTT. This sequence joins TRBV6-5 and TRBJ1-1; no firm D call. CDR3 length equals 13 residues. Trimming removed 4 bases at V and 0 bases at J, with 6 bases between. Germline assignment: CDR1 MNHEY and CDR2 SVGAGI.

This clonotype was counted at least ten times. The rearrangement joins TRBV19 to TRBJ2-1; D is unclear. Trimming left V 7 bases short and J 0 bases short, with 10 bases between. CDR1 is LNHDA, CDR2 SQIVND, per germline (reference sequence). The CDR3 is 14 residues long. Here the CDR3 reads CASTPASSYNEQFF. DNA for the CDR3: TGTGCCAGTACCCCGGCGTCCTCCTACAATGAGCAGTTCTTC.

This chain uses TRBV7-2 with TRBJ2-5; no definite D call. CDR1 and CDR2 from the germline V gene are SGHTA and FQGNSA. V shed 3 bases and J shed 5 bases, with 10 bases lying between them. This CDR3 is built from 13 residues. The CDR3 DNA reads TGTGCCAGCAGCTTGCTCCCGTTGGAGACCCAGTACTTC. Its translation is CASSLLPLETQYF. The variable domain in full, with the rest retrieved from reference TRBV7-2 and TRBJ2-5, is GAGVSQSPSNKVTEKGKDVELRCDPISGHTALYWYRQSLGQGLEFLIYFQGNSAPDKSGLPSDRFSAERTGGSVSTLTIQRTQQEDSAVYLCASSLLPLETQYFGPGTRLLVL.

This clonotype is deemed medium-sized. J is TRBJ2-7 and V is TRBV19; D remains unclear. The CDR3 sequence is 14 residues long. Germline loops: CDR1 LNHDA, CDR2 SQIVND (reference sequence). The germline V and J ends were trimmed by 7 bases and 0 bases, with 13 bases remaining between them. CDR3 region: CASTPGRNSYEQYF. The CDR3 DNA follows: TGTGCCAGTACCCCGGGCAGGAACTCCTACGAGCAGTACTTC.

This clonotype was detected ten times or more. The rearrangement joins TRBV2 to TRBJ1-5, with D uncertain. V was shortened by 10 bases and J by 1 base, with 11 bases between the two germline ends. Germline lookup yields CDR1 SNHLY and CDR2 FYNNEI. This CDR3 has 13 residues. The DNA for the CDR3 is TGTGCCACAGGCTCTAGGAGCAATCAGCCCCAGCATTTT. Translation gives CATGSRSNQPQHF.

This clonotype was detected ten times or more. The chain combines TRBV29-1 with TRBJ1-2, with 11 bases matching TRBD1. Per the germline V gene, CDR1 is SQVTM and CDR2 is ANQGSEA. The CDR3 sequence is 15 residues long. V lost 6 bases, J lost 0 bases, and 6 bases stayed unmatched. The CDR3: CSVLGQGASNYGYTF. The CDR3 DNA is TGCAGCGTCCTAGGACAGGGGGCGTCTAACTATGGCTACACCTTC.

This clonotype was observed many times. The chain carries TRBV7-9 and TRBJ1-1; D gene uncertain. The germline V gene has CDR1 SEHNR and CDR2 FQNEAQ (reference sequence). This CDR3 is built from 12 residues. V gave up 8 bases and J gave up 6 bases, with 13 bases separating them. In DNA, the CDR3 is TGTGCCAGCGTAGCCGACGGGGCTGAAGCTTTCTTT. As protein: CASVADGAEAFF.

V and J are TRBV19 and TRBJ1-1, with D hard to call. CDR1 LNHDA and CDR2 SQIVND come from the germline V gene (reference sequence). The CDR3 is made up of 12 amino acids. CDR3 protein: CASASGHTEAFF. For the CDR3, the DNA is TGTGCTTCTGCGAGCGGTCACACTGAAGCTTTCTTT.

This clonotype was seen repeatedly, ten times or more. The V gene is TRBV7-2, the J gene TRBJ1-1, with 7 nucleotides matching TRBD1. Germline lookup yields CDR1 SGHTA and CDR2 FQGNSA. Trimming removed 7 bases from V and 6 bases from J; junction bases left unmatched: 8. This CDR3 region has 13 residues. CDR3 amino acids: CASTEQGRAEAFF. The CDR3 nucleotides are TGTGCCAGCACAGAACAGGGGAGGGCTGAAGCTTTCTTT.

This clonotype has ten or more counts. This chain joins TRBV6-1 and TRBJ2-7; D call uncertain. Trimming left V 6 bases short and J 4 bases short, with 10 bases between. Germline V gene data show CDR1 as MNHNS and CDR2 as SASEGT. The CDR3 extends over 12 amino acids. The CDR3 spells CASSPRFYEQYF. As DNA, the CDR3 is TGTGCCAGCAGCCCCCGGTTTTACGAGCAGTACTTC.

The sample holds many counts of this clonotype. The V and J genes are TRBV19 and TRBJ2-1; TRBD2 matches 7 bases. This CDR3 has 15 amino acids. V gave up 6 bases and J gave up 5 bases; unmatched junction bases: 10. Germline-derived CDR1 and CDR2 are LNHDA and SQIVND (reference sequence). This CDR3 reads CASSLVGTIDNEQFF. Written as DNA, the CDR3 is TGTGCCAGTAGCCTCGTGGGGACTATAGACAATGAGCAGTTCTTC.

This clonotype was counted ten times or more. The chain uses TRBV20-1 and TRBJ2-3, with 8 bases matching TRBD2. Germline V gives CDR1 DFQATT, CDR2 SNEGSKA (reference sequence). The CDR3 has 14 residues. V shed 3 bases and J 7 bases; nucleotides not matched to a gene: 9. The CDR3 region has the DNA TGCAGTGCTAGCTGGGCGGGGGGCACGAATACGCAGTATTTT. Its protein is CSASWAGGTNTQYF.

There are many counts of this clonotype. The V call is TRBV12-3 or TRBV12-4, the J call TRBJ2-4; 12 nucleotides agree with TRBD2. With V trimmed by 2 bases and J by 0 bases, 8 bases remained unmatched. The CDR3 totals 19 residues. The CDR3 sequence: CASSLILAGGPLAKNIQYF. CDR3 coding DNA: TGTGCCAGCAGTTTAATCCTAGCGGGGGGGCCATTAGCCAAAAACATTCAGTACTTC.

This clonotype was detected a few times. The chain joins TRBV29-1 to TRBJ2-1; the D is unclear. Germline-derived CDR1 and CDR2 are SQVTM and ANQGSEA. V lost 0 bases, J lost 5 bases, and 20 bases lay in between. The CDR3 sequence is 17 residues long. The CDR3: CSVEDPSTGSVDNEQFF. The CDR3 nucleotides are TGCAGCGTTGAAGATCCTTCGACCGGGTCGGTGGACAATGAGCAGTTCTTC.

Judged by abundance, this clonotype is large. This rearrangement joins TRBV18 to TRBJ2-1; 12 nucleotides agree with TRBD1. The CDR3 has 18 amino acids. From germline, CDR1 is KGHSH and CDR2 LQKENI. J was trimmed by 7 bases and V by 0 bases; bases with no gene match: 10. The CDR3 loop is CASSPPSRGQGAGNEQFF. CDR3 nucleotide sequence: TGTGCCAGCTCACCACCGAGCAGGGGACAGGGGGCAGGGAATGAGCAGTTCTTC.

At least ten counts were recorded for this clonotype. The rearrangement joins TRBV19 to TRBJ2-6, with unresolved D. This CDR3 spans 12 amino acids. The V and J ends lost 10 bases and 4 bases respectively, with 8 bases between them. Germline values: CDR1 LNHDA, CDR2 SQIVND (reference sequence). The CDR3 is CATLTGANVLTF. CDR3 nucleotides: TGTGCCACCCTGACAGGGGCCAACGTCCTGACTTTC.

By frequency in the sample, this clonotype is medium-sized (0.01 to 0.1%). The chain is built from TRBV9 and TRBJ2-5; no reliable D call. CDR3 length: 12 amino acids. Per the germline V gene, CDR1 is SGDLS and CDR2 is YYNGEE. The V gene lost 1 base and the J gene lost 3 bases, with 4 bases spanning the gap. The CDR3 DNA sequence: TGTGCCAGCAGCGTAACCGAAGAGACCCAGTACTTC. This gives the protein CASSVTEETQYF.

In this sample, this clonotype turned up many times. The rearrangement joins TRBV5-1 to TRBJ2-2, with 11 bases that match TRBD1. The length of the CDR3 is 17 residues. The V segment lost 4 bases and the J segment 4 bases; nucleotides outside the gene matches: 9. Germline CDR1 reads SGHRS; CDR2 reads YFSETQ. CDR3 DNA: TGCGCCAGCAGCCAACGGACAGGGGGCGCGGGCACCGGGGAGCTGTTTTTT. Translating gives CASSQRTGGAGTGELFF.

This rearrangement joins TRBV20-1 to TRBJ2-1; TRBD1 is a possible D gene (5 bases). The CDR3 contains 15 residues. CDR1 DFQATT and CDR2 SNEGSKA come from the germline V gene (reference sequence). The germline V and J ends were trimmed by 4 bases and 2 bases, with 15 bases remaining between them. CDR3 sequence reads: CSATKPGWAYNEQFF. The CDR3 DNA is TGCAGTGCTACGAAACCAGGGTGGGCCTACAATGAGCAGTTCTTC.

This clonotype has at least ten counts. The rearrangement uses TRBV7-2 and TRBJ2-2, with D possibly being TRBD2 (5 bases). Germline lookup yields CDR1 SGHTA and CDR2 FQGNSA. V lost 0 bases, J lost 1 base, and 12 bases lay in between. The CDR3 is made up of 17 amino acids. CDR3 sequence (DNA): TGTGCCAGCAGCTTAGCTCGGGGATCTAGGAACACCGGGGAGCTGTTTTTT. It is translated as CASSLARGSRNTGELFF.

V usage is TRBV11-2 and J usage is TRBJ2-5, with D possibly called TRBD1 or TRBD2 (6 bases each). The length of the CDR3 is 15 residues. The germline V gene encodes CDR1 SGHAT and CDR2 FQNNGV. The V gene lost 1 base and the J gene lost 4 bases, with 13 bases spanning the gap. Written as DNA, the CDR3 is TGTGCCAGCAGCTTAGTGGGGGGCCAGGGAGAGACCCAGTACTTC. It is translated as CASSLVGGQGETQYF.

This clonotype was observed many times. The J gene is TRBJ2-1, the V gene TRBV29-1, with D hard to call. Germline V CDR1 and CDR2: SQVTM, ANQGSEA. V was shortened by 7 bases and J by 4 bases, with 8 bases between the two germline ends. CDR3 length: 11 residues. DNA of the CDR3: TGCAGCGCCGAACTATACAATGAGCAGTTCTTC. Encoded protein: CSAELYNEQFF.

The sample holds many counts of this clonotype. The chain has TRBV14 and TRBJ1-1; D is perhaps TRBD1 (6 bases). The CDR3 has 13 residues. Trimming shortened V by 2 bases and J by 7 bases, and 11 bases separated the two germline ends. Germline V gives CDR1 SGHDN, CDR2 FVKESK. The CDR3 here is CASSQRTANEAFF. Written as DNA, the CDR3 is TGTGCCAGCAGCCAAAGGACAGCTAATGAAGCTTTCTTT.

This clonotype was picked up many times. The V gene is TRBV9, the J gene TRBJ2-2, with D perhaps TRBD2 (6 bases). The CDR3 is 16 amino acids. V gave up 1 base and J gave up 1 base, with 11 bases separating them. CDR1 is SGDLS and CDR2 is YYNGEE in the germline V gene. CDR3 nucleotides: TGTGCCAGCAGCGTAACCTGGAGGGTGAACACCGGGGAGCTGTTTTTT. Its protein product is CASSVTWRVNTGELFF.

This clonotype was detected a few times. V usage is TRBV2 and J usage is TRBJ2-1; D uncertain. This CDR3 has 14 amino acids. The V gene lost 1 base and the J gene lost 2 bases, with 6 bases spanning the gap. The V gene's germline CDR1 is SNHLY and CDR2 FYNNEI. The CDR3 nucleotides are TGTGCCAGCAGTGAAGACGGTCCCTACAATGAGCAGTTCTTC. Its translation: CASSEDGPYNEQFF. Drawing the rest from reference TRBV2 and TRBJ2-1, the complete variable domain is EPEVTQTPSHQVTQMGQEVILRCVPISNHLYFYWYRQILGQKVEFLVSFYNNEISEKSEIFDDQFSVERPDGSNFTLKIRSTKLEDSAMYFCASSEDGPYNEQFFGPGTRLTVL.

This clonotype has a count of ten or more. The chain combines TRBV7-2 with TRBJ1-5; D gene unclear. V was clipped by 5 bases and J by 0 bases, with 17 bases between them. From germline, CDR1 is SGHTA and CDR2 FQGNSA. The length of the CDR3 is 17 residues. This chain's CDR3 is CASSPYSAGNSNQPQHF. The CDR3 DNA sequence: TGTGCCAGCAGCCCCTACTCAGCGGGTAATAGCAATCAGCCCCAGCATTTT. The variable domain in full, with the rest retrieved from reference TRBV7-2 and TRBJ1-5, is GAGVSQSPSNKVTEKGKDVELRCDPISGHTALYWYRQSLGQGLEFLIYFQGNSAPDKSGLPSDRFSAERTGGSVSTLTIQRTQQEDSAVYLCASSPYSAGNSNQPQHFGDGTRLSIL.

The rearrangement joins TRBV9 to TRBJ2-2; TRBD2 might be the D (6 bases). V was trimmed by 0 bases and J by 8 bases, leaving 20 bases between them. CDR1 is SGDLS, CDR2 YYNGEE, per germline. This CDR3 contains 17 residues. The CDR3 reads CASSVGFQRAPAGELFF. CDR3 nucleotide sequence: TGTGCCAGCAGCGTAGGATTCCAGCGGGCCCCGGCGGGGGAGCTGTTTTTT.

This clonotype was recorded a few times. The chain has TRBV29-1 and TRBJ1-1; no definite D call. Trimming cost V 5 bases and J 0 bases, with 7 bases left between them. CDR1 is SQVTM, CDR2 ANQGSEA, per germline. This CDR3 has 12 residues. The CDR3 DNA follows: TGCAGCGTTCTAGACGTGAACACTGAAGCTTTCTTT. It codes for CSVLDVNTEAFF.

This clonotype was detected ten times or more. V usage is TRBV9 and J usage is TRBJ2-2; a weak D match, TRBD2 (5 bases). The CDR3 spans 16 residues. CDR1 and CDR2 from the germline V gene are SGDLS and YYNGEE. Trimming pared 4 bases from V and 1 base from J, leaving 14 bases between. CDR3: CASSLTWRVNTGELFF. In nucleotides, the CDR3 is TGTGCCAGCAGCCTCACCTGGCGGGTGAACACCGGGGAGCTGTTTTTT.